The 23 T cell receptor beta chains given below trace back to one sample, sequenced in a study of cytotoxic CD8 clonotypes in ibrutinib-treated CLL. Sequencing used immunoSEQ multiplex PCR; TCRdb keeps in-frame clones, though not all of them. The repertoire holds 150,000 to 200,000 clones, with more than 65% as singletons. This specimen consisted of PBMCs, obtained after 12 months of ibrutinib treatment. The receptors stem from a human donor with chronic lymphocytic leukemia.

The genes are TRBV6-6 and TRBJ2-2, with unresolved D. Between the trimmed V and J ends, which lost 7 bases and 1 base, there was a span of 10 bases. Germline loops: CDR1 MNHNY, CDR2 SVGAGI (reference sequence). The length of the CDR3 is 14 residues. As DNA, the CDR3 is TGTGCCAGCAAATTTTCAGTGAACACCGGGGAGCTGTTTTTT. Translated: CASKFSVNTGELFF.

The table lists this clone with a count of one. The chain recombines TRBV5-6 with TRBJ1-6; D not certain. Germline lookup yields CDR1 SGHDT and CDR2 YYEEEE. The length of the CDR3 is 12 residues. V dropped 2 bases and J dropped 7 bases, with 4 bases sitting between them. The DNA of the CDR3 is TGTGCCAGCAGCTTAGGGAATTCACCCCTCCACTTT. It translates to CASSLGNSPLHF.

The CDR3 nucleotides read TGTGCCAGCAGCGGGGGGGCCGGCAACATGGAGACCCAGTACTTC. Protein product: CASSGGAGNMETQYF. The V and J genes are TRBV9 and TRBJ2-5, with D possibly called TRBD1 or TRBD2 (6 bases each). V lost 3 bases, J lost 5 bases, and 17 bases lay in between. Germline V CDR1 and CDR2: SGDLS, YYNGEE. CDR3 length equals 15 residues.

The rearrangement links TRBV5-6 to TRBJ2-7; no definite D call. The V end was cut by 2 bases, the J end by 0 bases, with 9 bases between. The CDR3 extends over 14 amino acids. The germline CDR1 and CDR2 sequences are SGHDT and YYEEEE. CDR3 sequence (DNA): TGTGCCAGCAGCTTACGTCAGTCCTCCTACGAGCAGTACTTC. This sequence encodes CASSLRQSSYEQYF.

The chain combines TRBV9 with TRBJ2-3; 9 bases agree with TRBD2. Germline trimming cut 1 base from V and 4 bases from J; bases unmatched to any gene: 7. Per germline, CDR1 SGDLS and CDR2 YYNGEE. This CDR3 comprises 16 residues. CDR3 in amino acids: CASSVRAGGVADTQYF. In DNA form, the CDR3 reads TGTGCCAGCAGCGTAAGAGCGGGAGGTGTCGCAGATACGCAGTATTTT.

The V and J genes are TRBV2 and TRBJ1-4; D may be TRBD1 (5 bases). The CDR3 sequence is 16 residues long. Between the trimmed V and J ends, which lost 3 bases and 1 base, there was a span of 12 bases. Looked up from germline, CDR1 is SNHLY and CDR2 is FYNNEI. The chain's CDR3 is CASSDGWGETNEKLFF. The CDR3 region has the DNA TGTGCCAGCAGTGATGGTTGGGGGGAAACTAATGAAAAACTGTTTTTT.

This chain links TRBV5-4 with TRBJ2-1; the D is unclear. In germline, CDR1 is SGHNT, CDR2 YYREEE (reference sequence). With 4 bases removed from V and 6 bases from J, the gap between germline ends came to 20 bases. This CDR3 contains 16 residues. The CDR3 protein is CASSLNVQLSGNEQFF. In DNA, the CDR3 is TGTGCCAGCAGCCTTAACGTACAGCTCTCCGGCAATGAGCAGTTCTTC. Full variable domain (remainder filled in from reference TRBV5-4 and TRBJ2-1): ETGVTQSPTHLIKTRGQQVTLRCSSQSGHNTVSWYQQALGQGPQFIFQYYREEENGRGNFPPRFSGLQFPNYSSELNVNALELDDSALYLCASSLNVQLSGNEQFFGPGTRLTVL.

The J gene is TRBJ2-2, the V gene TRBV19, with D maybe TRBD1 (8 bases). Germline V gene lookup returns CDR1 LNHDA and CDR2 SQIVND (reference sequence). This CDR3 region has 16 residues. V was cut by 7 bases and J by 4 bases, with 19 bases left in between. CDR3 DNA: TGTGCCAGTATGGGGGGGTGGACAGGGAGCACCGGGGAGCTGTTTTTT. It codes for CASMGGWTGSTGELFF.

V and J are TRBV6-1 and TRBJ1-2, with D possibly being TRBD1 (5 bases). Germline-derived CDR1 and CDR2 are MNHNS and SASEGT. CDR3 length: 14 amino acids. Trimming took 0 bases from V and 4 from J, leaving 9 bases between them. The CDR3 is CASSEASGPYGYTF. DNA for the CDR3: TGTGCCAGCAGTGAAGCATCAGGGCCCTATGGCTACACCTTC.

The rearrangement links TRBV28 to TRBJ1-1, with D uncertain. V was clipped by 5 bases and J by 4 bases, with 11 bases between them. Germline CDR1 and CDR2: MDHEN and SYDVKM. This CDR3 spans 13 amino acids. CDR3 sequence: CASSRLKGTEAFF. In DNA, the CDR3 is TGTGCCAGCAGTCGCCTCAAAGGCACTGAAGCTTTCTTT.

CDR3 nucleotides: TGTGCCTGGAGGGCTGCGACCGCGAATCAGCCCCAGCATTTT. Its protein is CAWRAATANQPQHF. The chain employs TRBV30 and TRBJ1-5, with D uncertain. Trimming cost V 3 bases and J 4 bases, with 13 bases left between them. CDR3 length equals 14 residues. In germline, CDR1 is GTSNPN, CDR2 SVGIG (reference sequence).

The chain couples TRBV5-1 to TRBJ1-6; 10 nucleotides align to TRBD1. Germline V CDR1 and CDR2: SGHRS, YFSETQ. This CDR3 is built from 15 residues. The trim removed 6 bases at V and 7 bases at J, leaving 7 bases unmatched. CDR3: CASTGTGEGNSPLHF. The CDR3 nucleotides are TGCGCCAGCACCGGGACAGGGGAAGGGAATTCACCCCTCCACTTT. Together with reference TRBV5-1 and TRBJ1-6, the CDR3 gives the full variable domain: KAGVTQTPRYLIKTRGQQVTLSCSPISGHRSVSWYQQTPGQGLQFLFEYFSETQRNKGNFPGRFSGRQFSNSRSEMNVSTLELGDSALYLCASTGTGEGNSPLHFGNGTRLTVT.

V gene TRBV2 combines with J gene TRBJ2-3, with 8 bases that match TRBD2. The germline V gene has CDR1 SNHLY and CDR2 FYNNEI. The V segment lost 10 bases and the J segment 8 bases; nucleotides outside the gene matches: 14. The CDR3 spans 14 residues. The CDR3 coding sequence is TGTGCCACAATCCGGGGGGGCCGAGAAAGTACGCAGTATTTT. Translating gives CATIRGGRESTQYF.

This rearrangement joins TRBV7-2 to TRBJ1-5; 7 bases agree with TRBD1. V lost 5 bases, J lost 7 bases, and 5 bases stayed unmatched. This CDR3 has 13 amino acids. Germline-derived CDR1 and CDR2 are SGHTA and FQGNSA. CDR3 residues: CASSITGDQPQHF. The CDR3 region has the DNA TGTGCCAGCAGCATTACAGGGGACCAGCCCCAGCATTTT.

CDR3 loop: CASTEGGRAYEQYF. The CDR3, as DNA: TGTGCCAGCACCGAGGGCGGGAGAGCCTACGAGCAGTACTTC. This sequence joins TRBV2 and TRBJ2-7, with TRBD2 matching 7 bases. This CDR3 spans 14 amino acids. Germline CDR1 is SNHLY and CDR2 is FYNNEI. V shed 7 bases, J shed 2 bases, and the junction held 8 bases outside the gene matches.

The V gene is TRBV18, the J gene TRBJ1-3; no definite D call. Germline V gene sequence: CDR1 KGHSH, CDR2 LQKENI. V was pared by 3 bases and J by 4 bases, with 7 bases between. The CDR3 contains 13 residues. CDR3 residues: CASSPKEGNTIYF. Written as DNA, the CDR3 is TGTGCCAGCTCACCGAAGGAGGGAAACACCATATATTTT.

The rearrangement links TRBV7-2 to TRBJ2-7, with 10 bases fitting TRBD2. The V gene's germline CDR1 is SGHTA and CDR2 FQGNSA. The CDR3 sequence is 14 residues long. V was clipped by 4 bases and J by 2 bases; unmatched bases: 2. The CDR3 DNA reads TGTGCCAGCAGCTCCACTAGCGGGGCCTACGAGCAGTACTTC. Its translation: CASSSTSGAYEQYF.

The chain combines TRBV7-9 with TRBJ2-7; 10 nucleotides align to TRBD1. This CDR3 is built from 15 residues. Unmatched junction bases numbered 9, after V lost 4 bases and J lost 6 bases. Germline V gene data show CDR1 as SEHNR and CDR2 as FQNEAQ (reference sequence). The CDR3: CASSYRTGGSGEQYF. The CDR3 DNA follows: TGTGCCAGCAGCTATAGGACAGGGGGGTCGGGCGAGCAGTACTTC.

The rearrangement links TRBV6-1 to TRBJ1-5, with D unresolved. Trimming pared 8 bases from V and 4 bases from J, leaving 12 bases between. From germline, CDR1 is MNHNS and CDR2 SASEGT. The CDR3 has 13 residues. The chain's CDR3 is CASREIKNQPQHF. The CDR3 nucleotides read TGTGCCAGCCGGGAAATAAAAAATCAGCCCCAGCATTTT.

The rearrangement joins TRBV19 to TRBJ2-4, with D perhaps being TRBD1 or TRBD2 (5 bases each). The CDR3 has 14 residues. The germline V gene has CDR1 LNHDA and CDR2 SQIVND (reference sequence). V lost 8 bases, J lost 6 bases, and 17 bases lay in between. Here the CDR3 reads CASHTPGPGNIQYF. In DNA, the CDR3 is TGTGCCAGTCATACTCCGGGGCCCGGAAACATTCAGTACTTC.

This chain connects TRBV28 to TRBJ2-7; 9 bases agree with TRBD2. With 5 bases clipped from V and 2 bases from J, the junction kept 10 bases outside the gene matches. Germline V gives CDR1 MDHEN, CDR2 SYDVKM. The length of the CDR3 is 16 residues. The CDR3 region has the DNA TGTGCCAGCAGTCCCCCCCGCGGCGGGAGGGCCTACGAGCAGTACTTC. Its protein is CASSPPRGGRAYEQYF.

In nucleotides, the CDR3 is TGTGCCAGCAGTTTTGGACAGGCCTACGAGCAGTACTTC. It yields the protein CASSFGQAYEQYF. The gene calls are TRBV2 and TRBJ2-7; 7 nucleotides line up with TRBD1. This CDR3 is 13 amino acids long. The ends lost 5 bases at V and 2 bases at J; junction bases unmatched: 3. Germline assignment: CDR1 SNHLY and CDR2 FYNNEI.

The rearrangement joins TRBV6-1 to TRBJ1-3, with 8 bases identical to TRBD1. V shed 1 base and J 1 base; nucleotides not matched to a gene: 9. Per the germline V gene, CDR1 is MNHNS and CDR2 is SASEGT. The CDR3 is 18 amino acids. The CDR3 sequence: CASSEVMQGAYSGNTIYF. Written as DNA, the CDR3 is TGTGCCAGCAGTGAAGTCATGCAGGGGGCATATTCTGGAAACACCATATATTTT.